The clone carrying this TCR beta chain was found many times. The antigen is unknown. The record originates from a study of T-cell reconstitution after alpha-beta-depleted transplantation in children. Study-wide results and caveats: Newly generated T cells supplied most T-cell counts and diversity one year post-transplant.

This CDR3 has 11 amino acids. With 4 bases removed from V and 7 bases from J, the gap between germline ends came to 5 bases. Using unique molecular identifiers, the investigators prepared the TCRbeta library. Each CDR3 protein gets one entry after TCRdb re-called the PCR reads with MiXCR. The repertoire holds 150,000 to 200,000 distinct CDR3 sequences, around 10% seen once, with less than 15% in the top ten. This rearrangement joins TRBV12-3 or TRBV12-4 to TRBJ2-1; D remains unclear. The TCR sequence derives from a boy aged 2-15 years with acute myeloid leukemia, due to receive a stem cell transplant. Specimen: PBMCs, collected before TCRalphabeta/CD19-depleted stem cell transplant. This chain's CDR3 is CASSSTNEQFF. The CDR3 bases are TGTGCCAGCAGTTCCACAAATGAGCAGTTCTTC.